A selection of T cell receptor beta chains follows, all from one sample in a study of blood T cell repertoires in COVID-19. Sequenced by immunoSEQ multiplex PCR; TCRdb stores in-frame clones only, minus some. The data show 20,000 to 30,000 clones, around 79% seen once. The sample comprised peripheral blood. Every receptor here comes from a man older than 75 with active or convalescent COVID-19. Each CDR3 is given with its conserved first and last residue.

v_gene: TRBV28
j_gene: TRBJ2-3
CDR3aa: CASRTGLSTDTQYF

v_gene: TRBV29-1
j_gene: TRBJ2-7
CDR3aa: CSVLGQSYEQYF

v_gene: TRBV28
j_gene: TRBJ1-5
CDR3aa: CASSSLFGTGAVNQPQHF

v_gene: TRBV11-3
j_gene: TRBJ1-1
CDR3aa: CASSLETPVILGMNTEAFF

v_gene: TRBV11-2
j_gene: TRBJ1-1
CDR3aa: CASSRRAALNTEAFF

v_gene: TRBV19
j_gene: TRBJ1-5
CDR3aa: CASSTGTGDNQPQHF

v_gene: TRBV28
j_gene: TRBJ1-2
CDR3aa: CASSFLGLRDYGYTF

v_gene: TRBV11-2
j_gene: TRBJ2-7
CDR3aa: CASSLRQSSYEQYF

v_gene: TRBV4-1
j_gene: TRBJ2-5
CDR3aa: CASSPRTGTRQETQYF

v_gene: TRBV21-1
j_gene: TRBJ1-5
CDR3aa: CASSKGEAGNQPQHF

v_gene: TRBV19
j_gene: TRBJ2-5
CDR3aa: CATHRVRGRETQYF

v_gene: TRBV7-9
j_gene: TRBJ1-1
CDR3aa: CASSSSLSDSYTEAFF

v_gene: TRBV28
j_gene: TRBJ2-7
CDR3aa: CASSSTGYEQYF

v_gene: TRBV7-9
j_gene: TRBJ1-3
CDR3aa: CASSTNRDPGNTIYF

v_gene: TRBV7-2
j_gene: TRBJ1-2
CDR3aa: CASSLDVGRSYGYTF

v_gene: TRBV5-4
j_gene: TRBJ2-1
CDR3aa: CASSPPAGEQFF

v_gene: TRBV7-2
j_gene: TRBJ1-2
CDR3aa: CASSVRQGNGYTF

v_gene: TRBV29-1
j_gene: TRBJ1-1
CDR3aa: CSAARGSEAFF

v_gene: TRBV5-6
j_gene: TRBJ2-7
CDR3aa: CASSSKASGRYSEQYF

v_gene: TRBV7-2
j_gene: TRBJ1-5
CDR3aa: CASSAVTGDSNQPQHF

v_gene: TRBV27
j_gene: TRBJ1-1
CDR3aa: CASSSRGGIYGSEAFF

v_gene: TRBV9
j_gene: TRBJ2-3
CDR3aa: CASSAITDTQYF

v_gene: TRBV9
j_gene: TRBJ2-3
CDR3aa: CASSVEGRTTPNTQYF

v_gene: TRBV2
j_gene: TRBJ1-5
CDR3aa: CASSPRERGNQPQHF

v_gene: TRBV11-2
j_gene: TRBJ2-4
CDR3aa: CASSSRFRGGHIQYF

v_gene: TRBV7-9
j_gene: TRBJ2-7
CDR3aa: CASSFLVGYEQYF

v_gene: TRBV6-2/TRBV6-3
j_gene: TRBJ2-1
CDR3aa: CASSYSDRVRNEQFF

v_gene: TRBV19
j_gene: TRBJ2-5
CDR3aa: CASSILAGGETQYF

v_gene: TRBV28
j_gene: TRBJ2-7
CDR3aa: CASSPRTGVGKREGHREQYF

v_gene: TRBV14
j_gene: TRBJ2-7
CDR3aa: CASSGRTRSYEQYF

v_gene: TRBV27
j_gene: TRBJ2-7
CDR3aa: CASSLSTGTIIYEQYF

v_gene: TRBV7-9
j_gene: TRBJ1-5
CDR3aa: CASSPNGGTDNQPQHF

v_gene: TRBV5-6
j_gene: TRBJ2-2
CDR3aa: CASSWALQDGELFF

v_gene: TRBV6-2/TRBV6-3
j_gene: TRBJ2-1
CDR3aa: CASSKRGPYNEQFF

v_gene: TRBV24-1
j_gene: TRBJ1-1
CDR3aa: CATSDLRTVLVGGTEAFF

v_gene: TRBV7-8
j_gene: TRBJ1-2
CDR3aa: CASSLDRDSYGYTF

v_gene: TRBV7-6
j_gene: TRBJ2-3
CDR3aa: CASSLERPRDTRTDTQYF

v_gene: TRBV11-2
j_gene: TRBJ1-4
CDR3aa: CASSLTGSNEKLFF

v_gene: TRBV18
j_gene: TRBJ1-4
CDR3aa: CASSPSREKLFF

v_gene: TRBV7-9
j_gene: TRBJ1-2
CDR3aa: CASRQNRDGYTF

v_gene: TRBV5-6
j_gene: TRBJ2-1
CDR3aa: CASSTGFGRSYNEQFF

v_gene: TRBV10-3
j_gene: TRBJ2-7
CDR3aa: CATGRGDSLYEQYF

v_gene: TRBV7-2
j_gene: TRBJ1-3
CDR3aa: CASSLRQGRGNTIYF

v_gene: TRBV4-1
j_gene: TRBJ2-1
CDR3aa: CASSLLAGVGEQFF

v_gene: TRBV4-3
j_gene: TRBJ1-2
CDR3aa: CASSQGRSPLYGYTF